These T cell receptor beta chains were read from a single sample in a study of T cell responses to AZD1222 COVID-19 vaccine. Generated by immunoSEQ multiplex PCR, the TCRdb table keeps only in-frame clones and is missing some. Of some 190,000 clones in the sample, approximately 92% are singletons; the top ten hold approximately 1.3%. The source was peripheral blood, collected on day 0 of AZD1222 vaccination. The source is an adult in good health. CDR3s include the opening cysteine and the closing phenylalanine or tryptophan. D genes are given only for firm matches.

j_gene | v_gene | d_gene | len | CDR3aa | CDR3nt
TRBJ1-2 | TRBV5-6 | NA | 16 | CASSLAVVRRDYGYTF | TGTGCCAGCAGCTTGGCTGTCGTCAGGCGAGACTATGGCTACACCTTC
TRBJ1-6 | TRBV19 | NA | 13 | CATRESYNSPLHF | TGTGCCACCCGGGAATCCTATAATTCACCCCTCCACTTT
TRBJ1-1 | TRBV7-2 | TRBD1 | 13 | CASRGTGNTEAFF | TGTGCCAGCAGAGGGACAGGGAACACTGAAGCTTTCTTT
TRBJ1-2 | TRBV24-1 | NA | 10 | CATNSGGYTF | TGTGCCACCAACAGTGGAGGCTACACCTTC
TRBJ2-5 | TRBV2 | NA | 13 | CASSPSGEETQYF | TGTGCCAGCAGTCCTTCGGGGGAGGAGACCCAGTACTTC
TRBJ1-2 | TRBV28 | NA | 15 | CASTVIRDRYYGYTF | TGTGCCAGCACCGTTATTAGGGATAGGTACTATGGCTACACCTTC
TRBJ1-1 | TRBV14 | TRBD1 | 13 | CASSRDRNTEAFF | TGTGCCAGCAGTCGGGACAGGAACACTGAAGCTTTCTTT
TRBJ2-7 | TRBV29-1 | TRBD1 | 16 | CSVGWSLSGQGGEQYF | TGCAGCGTTGGGTGGAGCTTGTCGGGACAGGGGGGTGAGCAGTACTTC
TRBJ1-4 | TRBV4-3 | NA | 15 | CASSQDLGFYEKLFF | TGCGCCAGCAGCCAAGATCTGGGTTTCTACGAAAAACTGTTTTTT
TRBJ1-3 | TRBV6-6 | NA | 13 | CASTPRFGNTIYF | TGTGCCAGCACCCCCAGGTTTGGAAACACCATATATTTT
TRBJ2-1 | TRBV18 | NA | 15 | CASSPQGGGNNEQFF | TGTGCCAGCTCACCTCAGGGAGGAGGGAACAATGAGCAGTTCTTC
TRBJ2-7 | TRBV19 | TRBD2 | 15 | CASSIGTSGRNEQYF | TGTGCCAGTAGTATTGGGACTAGCGGGAGAAACGAGCAGTACTTC
TRBJ2-3 | TRBV7-3 | NA | 15 | CASSSTGSIADTQYF | TGTGCCAGCAGCTCGACAGGTAGTATCGCAGATACGCAGTATTTT
TRBJ1-3 | TRBV3-1/TRBV3-2 | NA | 15 | CASTLGSHSGNTIYF | TGTGCCAGCACCCTAGGATCCCACTCTGGAAACACCATATATTTT